This T cell receptor (beta chain) was identified during a study of cytomegalovirus exposure and HLA in healthy donors. The PCR was carried out with 60 Vbeta primers and 13 Jbeta primers. Assay used: immunoSEQ multiplex PCR; TCRdb lists only in-frame clones, some missing. The listing contains 91,000 or so clones. In regard to this clone: The antigen is unknown.

Germline CDR1 and CDR2: MNHEY and SMNVEV (reference sequence). V shed 2 bases and J 1 base; nucleotides not matched to a gene: 4. CDR3 length: 15 amino acids. As for the donors, each was a healthy bone marrow donor. Notes on the study in general: Researchers reported from a later analysis that most CMV-associated TCR beta chains appeared HLA-restricted. Apart from CMV serostatus, no immune exposure information was available. Across donors, sequencing depth was assumed by presence/absence analyses to be roughly uniform.

The chain is built from TRBV27 and TRBJ1-1; 7 nucleotides line up with TRBD1. This receptor was identified in a woman aged 25 to 39 in good health and CMV-seronegative. The sequenced sample was PBMCs. Written as DNA, the CDR3 is TGTGCCAGCAGTTTAGCGACAGGGTGGAACACTGAAGCTTTCTTT. This sequence encodes CASSLATGWNTEAFF.